The rows below give T cell receptor beta chains drawn from one sample of a study of Graves' ophthalmopathy and Graves' hyperthyroidism. TCRdb called the multiplex PCR reads again in MiXCR, with one record for every CDR3 protein. The sample carries about 620,000 distinct CDR3 sequences, approximately 22% recorded once. The sample taken for sequencing was peripheral blood. These TCRs come from a woman aged 18-29 years with stable Graves' hyperthyroidism. Some clones in this sample may be carry-over from other donors' samples. Each CDR3 is given with its conserved first and last residue. Each record gives: J gene, V gene, D gene, clone size, CDR3 protein, CDR3 DNA. D genes are given only for firm matches. Size is stated for part of the rows, as once, few or many counts, or as a class when the clone is expanded.

J gene: TRBJ2-2
V gene: TRBV2
D gene: TRBD1
clone size: NA
CDR3 protein: CASTDLDRGGTGELFF
CDR3 DNA: TGTGCCAGCACGGACTTGGACAGGGGAGGAACCGGGGAGCTGTTTTTT

J gene: TRBJ2-2
V gene: TRBV20-1
D gene: NA
clone size: NA
CDR3 protein: CSAPPDPLWDTGELFF
CDR3 DNA: TGCAGTGCCCCCCCGGACCCACTGTGGGACACCGGGGAGCTGTTTTTT

J gene: TRBJ1-5
V gene: TRBV12-3/TRBV12-4
D gene: NA
clone size: many
CDR3 protein: CASSLEWDTNQPQHF
CDR3 DNA: TGTGCCAGCAGTTTAGAGTGGGACACCAATCAGCCCCAGCATTTT

J gene: TRBJ2-5
V gene: TRBV19
D gene: NA
clone size: many
CDR3 protein: CASSTNTFRETQYF
CDR3 DNA: TGTGCCAGTAGCACCAACACCTTTAGGGAGACCCAGTACTTC

J gene: TRBJ2-7
V gene: TRBV2
D gene: NA
clone size: NA
CDR3 protein: CASKVQGLHEQYF
CDR3 DNA: TGTGCCAGCAAGGTACAGGGATTGCACGAGCAGTACTTC

J gene: TRBJ1-1
V gene: TRBV30
D gene: NA
clone size: NA
CDR3 protein: CAWTGRGAGANTEAFF
CDR3 DNA: TGTGCCTGGACGGGTCGCGGGGCAGGGGCGAACACTGAAGCTTTCTTT

J gene: TRBJ1-1
V gene: TRBV11-2
D gene: TRBD1
clone size: NA
CDR3 protein: CATGQGVTEAFF
CDR3 DNA: TGTGCCACAGGACAGGGCGTGACTGAAGCTTTCTTT

J gene: TRBJ1-1
V gene: TRBV6-1
D gene: TRBD1
clone size: many
CDR3 protein: CASSQGQGITEAFF
CDR3 DNA: TGTGCCAGCAGCCAGGGACAGGGGATCACTGAAGCTTTCTTT

J gene: TRBJ1-2
V gene: TRBV12-3/TRBV12-4
D gene: NA
clone size: NA
CDR3 protein: CASSLRGGVANYGYTF
CDR3 DNA: TGTGCCAGCAGTTTACGGGGAGGGGTGGCTAACTATGGCTACACCTTC

J gene: TRBJ2-3
V gene: TRBV6-2/TRBV6-3
D gene: TRBD2
clone size: NA
CDR3 protein: CASRPGTSGSRADTQYF
CDR3 DNA: TGTGCCAGCAGACCCGGGACTAGCGGGTCCCGTGCGGATACGCAGTATTTT

J gene: TRBJ2-7
V gene: TRBV18
D gene: NA
clone size: NA
CDR3 protein: CASSPSGGQTYLTYEQYF
CDR3 DNA: TGTGCCAGCTCACCATCAGGGGGGCAAACCTACTTAACCTACGAGCAGTACTTC

J gene: TRBJ1-1
V gene: TRBV11-2
D gene: NA
clone size: few
CDR3 protein: CASSLDQEGGNTEAFF
CDR3 DNA: TGTGCCAGCAGCTTAGATCAGGAGGGAGGAAACACTGAAGCTTTCTTT

J gene: TRBJ1-1
V gene: TRBV3-1
D gene: NA
clone size: few
CDR3 protein: CASSQDLTEAFF
CDR3 DNA: TGTGCCAGCAGCCAAGATCTCACTGAAGCTTTCTTT

J gene: TRBJ2-5
V gene: TRBV6-5
D gene: NA
clone size: few
CDR3 protein: CASSFRDKETQYF
CDR3 DNA: TGTGCCAGCAGTTTTAGGGATAAAGAGACCCAGTACTTC

J gene: TRBJ1-3
V gene: TRBV27
D gene: NA
clone size: NA
CDR3 protein: CASSFAATGNTIYF
CDR3 DNA: TGTGCCAGCAGTTTCGCGGCGACTGGAAACACCATATATTTT

J gene: TRBJ2-2
V gene: TRBV5-1
D gene: NA
clone size: few
CDR3 protein: CASSLGEGEQLFF
CDR3 DNA: TGCGCCAGCAGCTTGGGAGAGGGAGAGCAGCTGTTTTTT

J gene: TRBJ2-7
V gene: TRBV20-1
D gene: NA
clone size: many
CDR3 protein: CSAKAYSGNFYEQYF
CDR3 DNA: TGCAGTGCCAAGGCTTATTCCGGAAACTTCTACGAGCAGTACTTC

J gene: TRBJ1-1
V gene: TRBV11-2
D gene: NA
clone size: few
CDR3 protein: CASSDFRGSEAFF
CDR3 DNA: TGTGCCAGCAGCGATTTTAGGGGATCCGAAGCTTTCTTT

J gene: TRBJ1-2
V gene: TRBV28
D gene: NA
clone size: NA
CDR3 protein: CASSDSFYGYTF
CDR3 DNA: TGTGCCAGCAGCGACAGCTTCTATGGCTACACCTTC

J gene: TRBJ2-5
V gene: TRBV27
D gene: TRBD1
clone size: few
CDR3 protein: CASSLTGQETKYF
CDR3 DNA: TGTGCCAGCAGTCTGACAGGGCAAGAGACCAAGTACTTC

J gene: TRBJ2-4
V gene: TRBV7-8
D gene: TRBD2
clone size: many
CDR3 protein: CASSLGLAENIQYF
CDR3 DNA: TGTGCCAGCAGCTTAGGACTAGCGGAAAACATTCAGTACTTC

J gene: TRBJ2-7
V gene: TRBV28
D gene: TRBD1
clone size: many
CDR3 protein: CASSLSRQGARREQYF
CDR3 DNA: TGTGCCAGCAGTTTATCCAGACAGGGGGCGCGGAGGGAGCAGTACTTC

J gene: TRBJ2-5
V gene: TRBV6-2/TRBV6-3
D gene: NA
clone size: many
CDR3 protein: CASSYSNRVLGETQYF
CDR3 DNA: TGTGCCAGCAGTTACTCGAACAGGGTTTTGGGGGAGACCCAGTACTTC

J gene: TRBJ1-1
V gene: TRBV20-1
D gene: NA
clone size: many
CDR3 protein: CSAPGGTNTEAFF
CDR3 DNA: TGCAGTGCCCCGGGGGGCACGAACACTGAAGCTTTCTTT